The table lists the clone carrying this T cell receptor beta chain with a few counts. No antigen is known for it. The CDR3 spans 16 residues. Trimming left V 4 bases short and J 4 bases short, with 19 bases between. Germline V CDR1 and CDR2: SEHNR, FQNEAQ (reference sequence). This entry comes from a study of cytomegalovirus exposure and HLA in healthy donors. Findings and caveats of the study: Using the classifier, cytomegalovirus status was reportedly diagnosed with high specificity and sensitivity. In a later analysis, donors in an Asian-associated ancestry cluster reportedly had fewer N-insertions in productive TCRs than the cohort mean. Indistinguishable V segments, including TRBV6-2 and TRBV6-3, were excluded.

Amplification used 60 Vbeta primers and 13 Jbeta primers. This table comes from immunoSEQ multiplex PCR, and its TCRdb copy is limited to in-frame clones, with some not included. The sample shows around 80,000 clones, around 60% of them seen only once. This sequence joins TRBV7-9 and TRBJ2-5; D is perhaps TRBD1 (6 bases). Sequencing was done on a sample of PBMCs. The clonotype comes from a male donor in good health and CMV-seropositive. CDR3 sequence reads: CASSSQGSMVGETQYF. As DNA, the CDR3 is TGTGCCAGCAGCTCACAGGGTTCGATGGTGGGAGAGACCCAGTACTTC.